These 24 T cell receptor beta chains were all obtained from the same sample, sequenced in a study of PD-L1 blockade in urothelial cancer. Method: immunoSEQ multiplex PCR; TCRdb's copy keeps in-frame clones and lacks some. The sample shows 53,000 or so clones, more than 75% of them seen only once. Time point: peripheral blood 6 weeks after treatment start. The source was PBMCs, collected around atezolizumab (anti-PD-L1) treatment. These receptors all stem from a man aged 60 to 75 with urothelial cancer.

V is TRBV18 and J is TRBJ1-4, with TRBD1 matching 7 bases. J lost 4 bases, V lost 3 bases, and 2 bases had no gene match. This CDR3 is built from 14 residues. Germline CDR1 reads KGHSH; CDR2 reads LQKENI. The CDR3 sequence is CASSPDRINEKLFF. The CDR3 DNA is TGTGCCAGCTCACCGGACAGGATTAATGAAAAACTGTTTTTT.

This clone has just a few counts. This chain joins TRBV25-1 and TRBJ2-7; 7 bases are shared with TRBD1. The V gene end was trimmed by 6 bases and the J gene end by 1 base; junction bases not matched to a gene: 3. CDR1 is MGHDK and CDR2 is SYGVNS in the germline V gene. This CDR3 comprises 13 residues. DNA for the CDR3: TGTGCCAGCAGAGACAGGGAATCCTACGAGCAGTACTTC. It yields the protein CASRDRESYEQYF.

The rearrangement links TRBV7-9 to TRBJ1-5; possibly TRBD1 for D (6 bases). Germline assignment: CDR1 SEHNR and CDR2 FQNEAQ (reference sequence). The germline V and J ends were trimmed by 1 base and 4 bases, with 11 bases remaining between them. The CDR3 totals 15 residues. In nucleotides, the CDR3 is TGTGCCAGCAGCTTAGATGGGGGCGCAAATCAGCCCCAGCATTTT. Encoded protein: CASSLDGGANQPQHF.

V gene TRBV29-1 combines with J gene TRBJ1-1, with D uncertain. Germline CDR1 SQVTM, CDR2 ANQGSEA. This CDR3 has 12 residues. Between the trimmed V and J ends, which lost 2 bases and 2 bases, there was a span of 6 bases. As DNA, the CDR3 is TGCAGCGTTGAACGAAGCAACACTGAAGCTTTCTTT. Protein: CSVERSNTEAFF.

This clone was counted a single time. The rearrangement joins TRBV29-1 to TRBJ2-3, with 8 bases that match TRBD2. V shed 8 bases and J 3 bases; nucleotides not matched to a gene: 7. Germline V gene sequence: CDR1 SQVTM, CDR2 ANQGSEA. This CDR3 has 13 residues. Written as DNA, the CDR3 is TGCAGCACGGGAGGGGTAGGGACAGATACGCAGTATTTT. Protein: CSTGGVGTDTQYF.

The chain links TRBV19 to TRBJ2-1; D is possibly TRBD1 (6 bases). This CDR3 has 14 residues. Germline CDR1 is LNHDA and CDR2 is SQIVND (reference sequence). Trimming left V 7 bases short and J 5 bases short, with 15 bases between. The chain's CDR3 is CASTQGQVDNEQFF. The CDR3 nucleotides are TGTGCCAGTACGCAGGGGCAAGTCGACAATGAGCAGTTCTTC.

The chain couples TRBV11-2 to TRBJ2-7; 8 nucleotides agree with TRBD1. The length of the CDR3 is 15 residues. Germline assignment: CDR1 SGHAT and CDR2 FQNNGV. Losses at the gene ends were 2 bases for V and 0 bases for J; bases not matched to a gene: 3. CDR3 sequence reads: CASSLFGQGSYEQYF. The DNA for the CDR3 is TGTGCCAGCAGCTTATTTGGACAGGGCTCCTACGAGCAGTACTTC. Supplemented by reference TRBV11-2 and TRBJ2-7, the full variable domain reads EAGVAQSPRYKIIEKRQSVAFWCNPISGHATLYWYQQILGQGPKLLIQFQNNGVVDDSQLPKDRFSAERLKGVDSTLKIQPAKLEDSAVYLCASSLFGQGSYEQYFGPGTRLTVT.

The chain recombines TRBV14 with TRBJ2-3; 7 bases agree with TRBD2. The germline gives CDR1 SGHDN, CDR2 FVKESK. V was pared by 4 bases and J by 2 bases, with 3 bases of the junction left unmatched. This CDR3 is 14 amino acids long. The CDR3, as DNA: TGTGCCAGCAGCCGGGGACTAAACACAGATACGCAGTATTTT. Its protein product is CASSRGLNTDTQYF.

In its sample, this clone was seen a few times. The V and J genes are TRBV6-6 and TRBJ2-1; TRBD1 aligns across 8 bases. V gave up 0 bases and J gave up 9 bases; unmatched junction bases: 1. CDR3 length: 13 amino acids. Germline V gene sequence: CDR1 MNHNY, CDR2 SVGAGI (reference sequence). The CDR3 region has the DNA TGTGCCAGCAGTTACTCCGACAGGGGTGAGCAGTTCTTC. Amino acid sequence: CASSYSDRGEQFF.

The rearrangement joins TRBV6-1 to TRBJ2-7, with TRBD1 as a possible D gene (6 bases). Deletions cut 1 base from V and 5 bases from J, with 15 bases between. Germline V gives CDR1 MNHNS, CDR2 SASEGT. The CDR3 covers 15 residues. The CDR3 region has the DNA TGTGCCAGCAGTGAAGAAGTAGGGGGAATGGACGAGCAGTACTTC. Residues: CASSEEVGGMDEQYF.

This sequence joins TRBV2 and TRBJ2-3, with 9 bases lining up with TRBD1. Losses at the gene ends were 2 bases for V and 3 bases for J; bases not matched to a gene: 3. CDR1 and CDR2 from the germline V gene are SNHLY and FYNNEI. The CDR3 is 15 residues long. CDR3 loop: CASSEFGTGTDTQYF. CDR3 nucleotides: TGTGCCAGCAGTGAATTCGGGACAGGGACAGATACGCAGTATTTT.

The chain couples TRBV5-1 to TRBJ2-1, with D perhaps matching TRBD1 (6 bases). The V end was cut by 0 bases, the J end by 7 bases, with 17 bases between. The V gene's germline CDR1 is SGHRS and CDR2 YFSETQ. This CDR3 comprises 16 residues. The CDR3 is CASSLAPQGLGNEQFF. As DNA, the CDR3 is TGCGCCAGCAGCTTGGCTCCGCAGGGGTTGGGTAATGAGCAGTTCTTC.

This chain connects TRBV7-2 to TRBJ2-5; D is unclear. The CDR3 covers 13 residues. Trimming removed 5 bases at V and 2 bases at J, with 9 bases between. CDR1 and CDR2 from the germline V gene are SGHTA and FQGNSA. The CDR3 loop is CASSQAIQETQYF. CDR3 DNA sequence: TGTGCCAGCAGCCAGGCCATTCAAGAGACCCAGTACTTC.

The chain couples TRBV27 to TRBJ2-1; D is perhaps TRBD1 (6 bases). The V gene's germline CDR1 is MNHEY and CDR2 SMNVEV (reference sequence). Trimming took off 10 bases at V and 2 bases at J, with 15 bases between the two ends. This CDR3 is built from 14 residues. The CDR3 is CATDRNHTYNEQFF. The CDR3 DNA reads as TGTGCCACCGACAGGAATCATACCTACAATGAGCAGTTCTTC.

This rearrangement joins TRBV5-1 to TRBJ1-1; 11 bases are shared with TRBD1. The CDR3 contains 15 residues. Germline CDR1 and CDR2: SGHRS and YFSETQ. Trimming at V came to 4 bases and at J to 4 bases, leaving 6 bases not matched to a gene. The CDR3: CASSQAGTGGTEAFF. The CDR3 bases are TGCGCCAGCAGCCAGGCCGGGACAGGGGGCACTGAAGCTTTCTTT.

J is TRBJ2-1 and V is TRBV7-2; maybe TRBD2 (6 bases). CDR3 size: 15 residues. Germline V gene data show CDR1 as SGHTA and CDR2 as FQGNSA. With 5 bases removed from V and 2 bases from J, the gap between germline ends came to 13 bases. The CDR3 sequence is CASSAVADTYNEQFF. The CDR3 coding sequence is TGTGCCAGCAGCGCCGTAGCGGACACCTACAATGAGCAGTTCTTC.

The genes are TRBV19 and TRBJ2-3; 9 bases agree with TRBD1. Per the germline V gene, CDR1 is LNHDA and CDR2 is SQIVND (reference sequence). The CDR3 has 16 residues. The V gene end was trimmed by 6 bases and the J gene end by 4 bases; junction bases not matched to a gene: 11. CDR3 bases: TGTGCCAGTAGCAGGACCGGACAGGGGAGCGCAGATACGCAGTATTTT. Amino acids: CASSRTGQGSADTQYF.

The V call is TRBV7-2, the J call TRBJ2-7; D is perhaps TRBD1 (5 bases). Germline V gene sequence: CDR1 SGHTA, CDR2 FQGNSA. The CDR3 spans 15 residues. V gave up 0 bases and J gave up 4 bases, with 13 bases separating them. DNA of the CDR3: TGTGCCAGCAGCTTAGCACTGGCAGGGTGGTACGAGCAGTACTTC. The encoded protein is CASSLALAGWYEQYF.

The V call is TRBV7-9, the J call TRBJ2-1; D is unresolved. The ends were cut back, 3 bases at V and 1 base at J, with 10 bases in the middle. The germline V gene encodes CDR1 SEHNR and CDR2 FQNEAQ (reference sequence). There are 15 residues in the CDR3. DNA of the CDR3: TGTGCCAGCAGCTTGGTTGCGGAGTCCTACAATGAGCAGTTCTTC. The encoded protein is CASSLVAESYNEQFF. Full variable domain (outside the CDR3, taken from reference TRBV7-9 and TRBJ2-1): DTGVSQNPRHKITKRGQNVTFRCDPISEHNRLYWYRQTLGQGPEFLTYFQNEAQLEKSRLLSDRFSAERPKGSFSTLEIQRTEQGDSAMYLCASSLVAESYNEQFFGPGTRLTVL.

This clone was picked up one time. V is TRBV7-9 and J is TRBJ1-4; a weak D match, TRBD1 (6 bases). Germline V gene lookup returns CDR1 SEHNR and CDR2 FQNEAQ (reference sequence). V shed 5 bases and J shed 4 bases, with 14 bases lying between them. CDR3 size: 15 residues. In nucleotides, the CDR3 is TGTGCCAGCAGCCTCGACAGGAACTATAATGAAAAACTGTTTTTT. This translates into CASSLDRNYNEKLFF.

The DNA of the CDR3 is TGCAGTAGAGGGGGTAACTATGGCTACACCTTC. Translation: CSRGGNYGYTF. V and J are TRBV20-1 and TRBJ1-2; tentatively, D is TRBD1 (6 bases). There are 11 residues in the CDR3. Looked up from germline, CDR1 is DFQATT and CDR2 is SNEGSKA (reference sequence). Trimming removed 8 bases at V and 1 base at J, with 8 bases between.

The rearrangement links TRBV7-8 to TRBJ1-3; D ambiguous. Between the trimmed V and J ends, which lost 5 bases and 0 bases, there was a span of 8 bases. Germline V gives CDR1 SGHVS, CDR2 FQNEAQ. This CDR3 has 14 amino acids. The CDR3 reads CASSGPYSGNTIYF. As DNA, the CDR3 is TGTGCCAGCAGCGGGCCATACTCTGGAAACACCATATATTTT.

The rearrangement uses TRBV7-2 and TRBJ1-1, with D uncertain. Trimming stripped 5 bases from V and 0 bases from J, with 7 bases between. Germline assignment: CDR1 SGHTA and CDR2 FQGNSA. The CDR3 spans 13 residues. The CDR3 DNA follows: TGTGCCAGCAGCCAACAAGTGAACACTGAAGCTTTCTTT. Its translation is CASSQQVNTEAFF.

This chain joins TRBV7-2 and TRBJ2-7; TRBD2 agrees at 9 bases. There are 13 residues in the CDR3. The germline V gene encodes CDR1 SGHTA and CDR2 FQGNSA. V lost 5 bases to trimming and J lost 6 bases; unmatched junction nucleotides: 5. CDR3 protein: CASSTSAGGEQYF. In nucleotides, the CDR3 is TGTGCCAGCAGCACGTCAGCGGGAGGCGAGCAGTACTTC. The full variable domain, with the rest looked up from reference TRBV7-2 and TRBJ2-7, is GAGVSQSPSNKVTEKGKDVELRCDPISGHTALYWYRQSLGQGLEFLIYFQGNSAPDKSGLPSDRFSAERTGGSVSTLTIQRTQQEDSAVYLCASSTSAGGEQYFGPGTRLTVT.